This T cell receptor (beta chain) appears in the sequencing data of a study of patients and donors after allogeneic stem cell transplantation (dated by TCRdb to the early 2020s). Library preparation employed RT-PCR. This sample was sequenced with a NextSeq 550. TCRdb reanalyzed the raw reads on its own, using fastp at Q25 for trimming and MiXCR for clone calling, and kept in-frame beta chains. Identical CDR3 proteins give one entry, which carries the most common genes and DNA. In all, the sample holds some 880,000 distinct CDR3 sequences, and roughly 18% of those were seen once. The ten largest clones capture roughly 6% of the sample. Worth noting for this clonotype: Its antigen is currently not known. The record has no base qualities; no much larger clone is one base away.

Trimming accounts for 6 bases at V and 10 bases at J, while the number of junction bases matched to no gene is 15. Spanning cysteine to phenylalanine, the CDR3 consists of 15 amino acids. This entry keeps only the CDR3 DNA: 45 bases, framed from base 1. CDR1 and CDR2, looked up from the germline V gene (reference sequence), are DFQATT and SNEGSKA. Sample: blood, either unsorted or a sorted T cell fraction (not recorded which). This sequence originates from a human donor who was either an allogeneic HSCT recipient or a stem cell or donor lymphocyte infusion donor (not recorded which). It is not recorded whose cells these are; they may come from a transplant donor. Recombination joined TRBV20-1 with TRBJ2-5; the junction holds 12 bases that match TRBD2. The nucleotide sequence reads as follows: TGCAGTGCGCGACTAGCGGGGGCCTCACCGGGAGACCAGTACTTC. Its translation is CSARLAGASPGDQYF.